This TCR beta chain was obtained from a study of beta chain features in type 1 diabetes. About the research overall: Across the samples, 90 million to 120 million sorted cells were examined in total. Points from the study as a whole: All four CD4+ subsets of Type 1 diabetes patients contained TCRB CDR3s that were moderately but significantly shorter. Diminished insertions and augmented deletions at VDJ junctions characterized type 1 diabetes patients.

Averaging roughly 110 mL, one heparinised blood draw was given by each donor. Each sorted population was over 98% pure. What was sequenced were expressed TCRB transcripts, since all of the isolated RNA had been reverse transcribed. Here immunoSEQ multiplex PCR was the method, and the copy in TCRdb shows in-frame clones only, minus some. Of a few hundred thousand clones in the sample, 14% are singletons; the top ten hold 0.017%. The V and J ends lost 10 bases and 0 bases respectively, with 13 bases between them. Looked up from germline, CDR1 is MNHNS and CDR2 is SASEGT. This CDR3 is built from 14 residues. As regards this clone: Its cognate antigen is unknown.

The V and J genes are TRBV6-1 and TRBJ2-1; D possibly corresponds to TRBD1 (6 bases). Sequenced input: naive CD4+ T cells from blood. This TCR was recovered from a man aged 30 to 45 with type 1 diabetes. The CDR3, as DNA: TGTGCCACCCACCTAGGGGGCTCCTACAATGAGCAGTTCTTC. Translating it yields CATHLGGSYNEQFF.